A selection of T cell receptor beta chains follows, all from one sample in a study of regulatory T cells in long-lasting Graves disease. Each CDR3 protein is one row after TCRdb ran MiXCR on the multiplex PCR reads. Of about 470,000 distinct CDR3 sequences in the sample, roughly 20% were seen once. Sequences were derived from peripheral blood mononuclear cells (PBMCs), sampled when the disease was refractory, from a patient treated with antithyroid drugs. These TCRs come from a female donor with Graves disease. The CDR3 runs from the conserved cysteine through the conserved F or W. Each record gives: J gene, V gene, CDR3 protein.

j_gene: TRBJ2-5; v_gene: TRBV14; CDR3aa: CASSPAEVVQETQYF
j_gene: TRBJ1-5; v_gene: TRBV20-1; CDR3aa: CSARGSVGQVKGAQHF
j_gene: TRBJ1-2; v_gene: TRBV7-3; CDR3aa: CASSLDPHGGYTF
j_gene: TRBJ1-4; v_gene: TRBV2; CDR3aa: CASQLATNEKLFF
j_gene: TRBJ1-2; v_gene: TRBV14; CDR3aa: CASSPGGTGYTF
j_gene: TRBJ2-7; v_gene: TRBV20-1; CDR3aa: CSAREGLAGYEQYF
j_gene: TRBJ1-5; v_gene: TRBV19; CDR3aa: CASSIDLTGTQPQHF
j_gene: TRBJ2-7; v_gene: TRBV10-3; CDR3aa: CAISEGNEQYF
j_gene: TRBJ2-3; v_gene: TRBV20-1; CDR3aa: CSARGTKESTDTQYF
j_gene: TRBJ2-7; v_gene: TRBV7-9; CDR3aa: CASSLSGRGSYEQYF
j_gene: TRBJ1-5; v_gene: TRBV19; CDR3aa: CASSIERGAVRPQHF
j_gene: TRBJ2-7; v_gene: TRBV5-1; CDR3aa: CASSFHRDSTYEQYF
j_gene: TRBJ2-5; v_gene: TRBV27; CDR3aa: CASSATYVETQYF
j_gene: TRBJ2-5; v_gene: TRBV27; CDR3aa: CASRKGQETQYF
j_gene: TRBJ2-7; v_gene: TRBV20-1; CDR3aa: CSVRGTVSYEQYF
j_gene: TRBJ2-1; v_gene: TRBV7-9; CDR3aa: CASSLGRGIYNEQFF
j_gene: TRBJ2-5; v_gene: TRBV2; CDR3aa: CASSERITETQYF
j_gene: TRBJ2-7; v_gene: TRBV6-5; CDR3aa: CASSYSSGRSYEQYF
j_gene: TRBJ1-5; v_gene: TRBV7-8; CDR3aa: CASSLGRGYNQPQHF
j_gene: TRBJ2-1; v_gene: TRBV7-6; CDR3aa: CASSLGGLYNEQFF
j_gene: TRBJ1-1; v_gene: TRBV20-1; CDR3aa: CSAETGRDTEAFF
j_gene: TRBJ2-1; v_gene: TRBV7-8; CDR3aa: CASSRGGRPGEQFF
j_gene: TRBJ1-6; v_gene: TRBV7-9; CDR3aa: CASSNKSPDSPLHF
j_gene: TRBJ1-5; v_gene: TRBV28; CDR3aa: CASSYRQGVIQPQHF
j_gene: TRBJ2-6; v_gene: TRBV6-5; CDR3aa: CASSSYGSGANVLTF
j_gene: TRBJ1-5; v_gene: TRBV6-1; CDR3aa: CASSPGQGFQPQHF
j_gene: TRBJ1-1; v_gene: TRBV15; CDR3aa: CATSRDREPEAFF
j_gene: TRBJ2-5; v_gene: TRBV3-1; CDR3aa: CASSHGTSGQETQYF
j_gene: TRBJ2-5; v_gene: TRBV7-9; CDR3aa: CASSSTTRTSGRETQYF
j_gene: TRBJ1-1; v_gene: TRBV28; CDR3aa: CASSLNGEAFF
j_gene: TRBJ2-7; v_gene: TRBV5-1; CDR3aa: CASRLETMGDEQYF